These 6 T cell receptor beta chains were all obtained from the same sample, sequenced in a study of T cells in Graves' hyperthyroidism and ophthalmopathy. RNA transcripts served as the template for amplifying TCR beta CDR3 regions. First-round RT-PCR targeting the TCR CDR3 was performed with the HTBI primer set. TCRdb recomputed calls from the multiplex PCR reads with MiXCR, one row per CDR3 protein. The sample includes about 520,000 distinct CDR3 sequences, around 22% of them seen just once. The sequencing sample was made of blood. Source of these receptors: a woman in her twenties or thirties with Graves' ophthalmopathy.

In its sample, this clonotype was seen many times. It is unclear where the CDR3 begins or ends on the DNA, so no DNA is shown, and the CDR3 is as TCRdb lists it. This sequence joins TRBV4-1 and TRBJ2-5; the D call TRBD1 from the table was never checked on the DNA. The CDR3 is made up of 16 amino acids, end residues included. Germline CDR1 reads MGHRA; CDR2 reads YSYEKL. The CDR3 is CASTLRAGGTQETQYF.

The table lists this clonotype with a few counts. This sequence joins TRBV11-2 and TRBJ2-2; TRBD2 might be the D (6 bases). Germline CDR1 is SGHAT and CDR2 is FQNNGV. V lost 4 bases, J lost 4 bases, and 10 bases lay in between. The CDR3 consists of 14 residues. The CDR3 spells CASSSGGTTGELFF. The CDR3 nucleotides are TGTGCCAGCAGCTCTGGCGGGACCACCGGGGAGCTGTTTTTT.

This clonotype was picked up a small number of times. CDR3 loop: CASRTTGAGNTIYF. For the CDR3, the DNA is TGCGCCAGCAGGACTACAGGGGCTGGAAACACCATATATTTT. The rearrangement joins TRBV4-1 to TRBJ1-3, with 7 bases aligning to TRBD1. J gave up 2 bases and V 6 bases, and 4 bases lay outside the gene matches. This CDR3 contains 14 residues. Per the germline V gene, CDR1 is MGHRA and CDR2 is YSYEKL.

This clonotype was counted at least ten times. The chain carries TRBV18 and TRBJ2-5; D is undetermined. Germline CDR1 and CDR2: KGHSH and LQKENI. Trimming left V 5 bases short and J 1 base short, with 5 bases between. CDR3 size: 12 residues. CDR3 DNA: TGTGCCAGCTCAATCATCCAAGAGACCCAGTACTTC. This encodes CASSIIQETQYF. Complete variable domain (other parts from reference TRBV18 and TRBJ2-5): NAGVMQNPRHLVRRRGQEARLRCSPMKGHSHVYWYRQLPEEGLKFMVYLQKENIIDESGMPKERFSAEFPKEGPSILRIQQVVRGDSAAYFCASSIIQETQYFGPGTRLLVL.

For this clonotype: Likely a read error: the CDR3 ends without its conserved phenylalanine or tryptophan. No DNA is shown, since the ends of the CDR3 on it are uncertain; the CDR3 is the one TCRdb lists. This chain connects TRBV12-3 or TRBV12-4 to TRBJ1-1; whether TRBD1, the table's D call, matches the DNA was not checked. Inclusive of both ends, the CDR3 amounts to 16 amino acids. This chain's CDR3 is CASSYSWDRAAREACL.

This clonotype came up many times. This chain links TRBV29-1 with TRBJ2-5; 10 bases are shared with TRBD1. Germline V gives CDR1 SQVTM, CDR2 ANQGSEA. The CDR3 has 13 residues. The trim removed 5 bases at V and 3 bases at J, leaving 3 bases unmatched. The CDR3 nucleotides are TGCAGCGTTCGCGGACAGGGGGAAGAGACCCAGTACTTC. It encodes CSVRGQGEETQYF.